This T cell receptor (beta chain) came from a study of T cell responses to AZD1222 COVID-19 vaccine. About the study: Pooling covered second doses at about 4 or about 12 weeks.

The repertoire was sequenced with immunoSEQ multiplex PCR; TCRdb's copy has only in-frame clones and lacks some. The sample has some 90,000 clones, 80% to 90% seen once. Germline assignment: CDR1 SGHTA and CDR2 FQGNSA. The V gene end was trimmed by 0 bases and the J gene end by 10 bases; junction bases not matched to a gene: 9. CDR3 length equals 17 residues. This specimen was peripheral blood, taken on day 0 of AZD1222 vaccination. The clonotype originates from an adult in good health. The J gene is TRBJ2-1, the V gene TRBV7-2; TRBD2 agrees at 13 bases. The CDR3 coding sequence is TGTGCCAGCAGCTTAGCCTTAACTAGCGGGAGGGCTAACGAGCAGTTCTTC. Translation gives CASSLALTSGRANEQFF. Supplemented by reference TRBV7-2 and TRBJ2-1, the full variable domain reads GAGVSQSPSNKVTEKGKDVELRCDPISGHTALYWYRQSLGQGLEFLIYFQGNSAPDKSGLPSDRFSAERTGGSVSTLTIQRTQQEDSAVYLCASSLALTSGRANEQFFGPGTRLTVL.